This entry lists 22 T cell receptor beta chains sequenced from one sample in a study of human CD8 memory T cell subsets. It was UMI-labeled 5' RACE by which the TCR beta libraries were made. TCRdb reprocessed the 5' RACE reads and keeps a single row for each CDR3 protein, giving no DNA. Its table records over 8,000 distinct CDR3 sequences. The sample taken for sequencing was CD8+ stem-like memory T cells (TSCM and TCM) sorted from PBMCs. Subset here: stem-like memory CD8 T cells (TSTEM), CCR7+ PD-1- TIGIT-. These receptor sequences come from a human donor in good health.

The chain couples TRBV5-6 to TRBJ2-7; TCRdb proposes TRBD2, but this gene call is untestable without DNA. The CDR3 length is 16 residues. Per germline, CDR1 SGHDT and CDR2 YYEEEE. This CDR3 is CASSLWGGHQQDEQYF.

Considering frequency, this clonotype is medium-sized. The rearrangement joins TRBV7-9 to TRBJ2-7; TCRdb's D call, TRBD1, is unchecked because there is no DNA. The CDR3 contains 14 residues. Per the germline V gene, CDR1 is SEHNR and CDR2 is FQNEAQ (reference sequence). CDR3 protein: CASSPPGEYYEQYF.

This chain connects TRBV12-3 or TRBV12-4 to TRBJ2-3; checking the TCRdb D call of TRBD1 is not possible without DNA. The CDR3 consists of 14 residues. The CDR3 protein is CASNQGGDTDTQYF.

The chain employs TRBV4-1 and TRBJ2-1; the TCRdb call, TRBD1, lacks DNA for checking. Germline V gene lookup returns CDR1 MGHRA and CDR2 YSYEKL. The CDR3 contains 14 residues. This chain's CDR3 is CASSQGTGRAEQFF.

This rearrangement joins TRBV6-5 to TRBJ1-5. The V gene's germline CDR1 is MNHEY and CDR2 SVGAGI. CDR3 length: 15 residues. CDR3 sequence: CASSQFLGRNQPQHF.

This clonotype is deemed medium-sized by its frequency. The V gene is TRBV11-3, the J gene TRBJ2-7. This CDR3 spans 13 amino acids. Per the germline V gene, CDR1 is SGHNT and CDR2 is YENEEA. The CDR3 protein is CASSQDNTYEQYF.

The CDR3 here is CASSYGGAGYEQYF. J is TRBJ2-7 and V is TRBV6-5; checking the TCRdb D call of TRBD1 is not possible without DNA. CDR1 and CDR2 from the germline V gene are MNHEY and SVGAGI. This CDR3 is built from 14 residues.

According to its frequency, this clonotype is medium-sized. This chain connects TRBV28 to TRBJ1-1. The CDR3 contains 16 residues. Germline CDR1 is MDHEN and CDR2 is SYDVKM. CDR3 residues: CASSFWGTETNTEAFF. Filled out from reference TRBV28 and TRBJ1-1, the complete variable domain reads DVKVTQSSRYLVKRTGEKVFLECVQDMDHENMFWYRQDPGLGLRLIYFSYDVKMKEKGDIPEGYSVSREKKERFSLILESASTNQTSMYLCASSFWGTETNTEAFFGQGTRLTVV.

The chain carries TRBV14 and TRBJ2-3; the TCRdb call, TRBD2, lacks DNA for checking. The CDR3 sequence is 15 residues long. CDR1 SGHDN and CDR2 FVKESK come from the germline V gene. The CDR3 sequence is CASSPLAGGPDTQYF.

The CDR3 sequence is CASSHDRDVSTGELFF. The chain employs TRBV6-5 and TRBJ2-2; TCRdb picks TRBD1, but there is no DNA to check that call. Germline V CDR1 and CDR2: MNHEY, SVGAGI. The CDR3 sequence is 16 residues long.

The CDR3 here is CASTRWPGELFF. The rearrangement joins TRBV19 to TRBJ2-2. The CDR3 covers 12 residues. Germline CDR1 and CDR2: LNHDA and SQIVND (reference sequence).

By frequency, this clonotype registers medium-sized. The rearrangement uses TRBV6-6 and TRBJ1-6. The CDR3 covers 13 residues. Germline values: CDR1 MNHNY, CDR2 SVGAGI (reference sequence). This CDR3 reads CASSYDGDSPLHF.

This chain uses TRBV5-4 with TRBJ2-1; TCRdb returns TRBD2, unconfirmable since there is no DNA. Germline CDR1 and CDR2: SGHNT and YYREEE (reference sequence). The length of the CDR3 is 18 residues. CDR3 residues: CASSWGLAGPSSYNEQFF.

Its frequency marks this clonotype as medium-sized. The V and J genes are TRBV5-1 and TRBJ2-7; TCRdb designates TRBD1, a call that cannot be tested without DNA. In germline, CDR1 is SGHRS, CDR2 YFSETQ. The length of the CDR3 is 15 residues. This chain's CDR3 is CASSNMGQGVYEQYF.

The chain has TRBV4-3 and TRBJ2-1; TCRdb gives TRBD2 as the D gene, but with no DNA this cannot be confirmed. The germline gives CDR1 LGHNA, CDR2 YSLEER. The CDR3 runs 19 residues. CDR3 amino acids: CASSQDRSGSGSSYNEQFF.

By frequency, this clonotype is medium-sized. This chain connects TRBV7-7 to TRBJ2-1. Germline loops: CDR1 SSHAT, CDR2 FNYEAQ (reference sequence). The CDR3 loop spans 13 amino acids. The CDR3 reads CASSLNSGQEQFF. The full variable domain, rest sourced from reference TRBV7-7 and TRBJ2-1, is GAGVSQSPRYKVTKRGQDVTLRCDPISSHATLYWYQQALGQGPEFLTYFNYEAQPDKSGLPSDRFSAERPEGSISTLTIQRTEQRDSAMYRCASSLNSGQEQFFGPGTRLTVL.

CDR3 residues: CASSQDLSGYEQYF. This rearrangement joins TRBV14 to TRBJ2-7. Germline V gene lookup returns CDR1 SGHDN and CDR2 FVKESK. The CDR3 consists of 14 residues. The variable domain in full, completed from reference TRBV14 and TRBJ2-7, reads EAGVTQFPSHSVIEKGQTVTLRCDPISGHDNLYWYRRVMGKEIKFLLHFVKESKQDESGMPNNRFLAERTGGTYSTLKVQPAELEDSGVYFCASSQDLSGYEQYFGPGTRLTVT.

The chain carries TRBV7-9 and TRBJ2-7; no DNA is available, so the TRBD1 call from TCRdb remains unchecked. The CDR3 covers 14 residues. Germline V CDR1 and CDR2: SEHNR, FQNEAQ (reference sequence). CDR3 in amino acids: CASSLDRVAYEQYF.

This clonotype counts as medium-sized by frequency. The chain uses TRBV28 and TRBJ2-7; TCRdb's D gene call, TRBD2, goes unchecked for lack of DNA. Germline CDR1 and CDR2: MDHEN and SYDVKM. This CDR3 is built from 12 residues. The CDR3 reads CASSFGGNEQYF.

The chain couples TRBV12-3 or TRBV12-4 to TRBJ2-7. The CDR3 is made up of 14 amino acids. This CDR3 is CASSPKQGLYEQYF.

This clonotype shows up as medium-sized by frequency. The chain carries TRBV29-1 and TRBJ1-1; absent DNA, TCRdb's TRBD1 call cannot be checked. The germline CDR1 and CDR2 sequences are SQVTM and ANQGSEA. This CDR3 spans 17 amino acids. CDR3 region: CSVEDFQTEGANTEAFF.

This clonotype ranks as medium-sized in terms of frequency. The rearrangement joins TRBV10-3 to TRBJ2-1. The CDR3 loop spans 13 amino acids. CDR1 is ENHRY and CDR2 is SYGVKD in the germline V gene. The CDR3 loop is CAISEYGGNEQFF.